This is a list of T cell receptor beta chains from one sample in a study of blood T cell repertoires in COVID-19. Profiled with immunoSEQ multiplex PCR; TCRdb holds only in-frame clones, not every one. Altogether tens of thousands of clones are present, under 90% being singletons, with the ten largest covering about 2.4%. The sequenced material came from peripheral blood. These receptors were taken from a man aged 50 or older with acute or convalescent COVID-19. The CDR3 runs from the conserved cysteine through the conserved F or W. Each record gives: V gene, J gene, CDR3 protein.

TRBV13	TRBJ1-1	CASSRSTEAFF
TRBV25-1	TRBJ2-7	CASSSYRGRNDEQYF
TRBV24-1	TRBJ2-2	CATSDSGTSRRELFF
TRBV5-3	TRBJ2-7	CARSLAFSSSSYEQYF
TRBV27	TRBJ2-7	CASSPGTGPYEQYF
TRBV2	TRBJ2-1	CASRSGQGADEQFF
TRBV6-5	TRBJ1-1	CASNKGQDNTEAFF
TRBV6-6	TRBJ2-1	CASSYSSGTVNEQFF
TRBV11-1	TRBJ1-1	CASSLQGDTEAFF
TRBV6-5	TRBJ2-2	CASSSPGQGATGELFF
TRBV29-1	TRBJ1-2	CSVEEVGQGYGYTF
TRBV4-2	TRBJ2-2	CASSQDELAGELFF
TRBV18	TRBJ1-1	CASSPYTNTEAFF
TRBV11-2	TRBJ2-5	CASSLGTSVSETQYF
TRBV10-3	TRBJ2-7	CAINRQGRDEQYF
TRBV3-1/TRBV3-2	TRBJ2-1	CASSLGKREKEQFF
TRBV6-5	TRBJ2-1	CASRVDRVAYNEQFF
TRBV4-1	TRBJ2-1	CASSQQPGLAGGPDDEQFF
TRBV19	TRBJ2-7	CASSTYGDSYEQYF
TRBV3-1/TRBV3-2	TRBJ2-3	CASSPGAGGPEDTQYF
TRBV6-6	TRBJ2-5	CASRKDIPQETQYF
TRBV11-2	TRBJ2-7	CASSFEAELSYEQYF
TRBV13	TRBJ2-3	CASSLGGPAPWDTQYF
TRBV9	TRBJ1-5	CASSPMRGFNQPQHF
TRBV27	TRBJ1-1	CASRHQGGSEAFF
TRBV3-1/TRBV3-2	TRBJ2-4	CASSQDPLPGEKVEYF
TRBV7-3	TRBJ2-1	CASSAGQGPSYNEQFF
TRBV2	TRBJ2-7	CASSEDRYEQYF
TRBV12-3/TRBV12-4	TRBJ1-5	CASSSSDQPQHF
TRBV9	TRBJ1-2	CASSVYLQGASGYTF
TRBV14	TRBJ1-2	CASSQVLVDGYTF
TRBV28	TRBJ1-6	CASSWGEDNSPLHF
TRBV15	TRBJ2-3	CATSRDLGARTDTQYF
TRBV27	TRBJ2-3	CASRRTSRGTDTQYF
TRBV9	TRBJ2-3	CASSPSGGTSTDTQYF
TRBV6-1	TRBJ1-3	CASSEVDSLGNTIYF
TRBV28	TRBJ2-5	CASSPGAIAGETQYF
TRBV9	TRBJ1-2	CASSAMDRVGYTF
TRBV4-1	TRBJ1-3	CASSQPDRWAGNTIYF
TRBV30	TRBJ2-3	CAWRKTGTGADTQYF
TRBV3-1/TRBV3-2	TRBJ1-2	CASSQEGTGGYTF
TRBV4-2	TRBJ1-1	CASSRLRTGLNTEAFF
TRBV7-6	TRBJ1-6	CASSLGNSYNSPLHF
TRBV7-3	TRBJ2-4	CASSQRLTGNIQYF
TRBV18	TRBJ2-3	CASSSDRNLRDTQYF
TRBV2	TRBJ2-5	CASSEWAGAVGETQYF
TRBV7-6	TRBJ2-1	CASSFEPDNPYNEQFF
TRBV4-2	TRBJ1-2	CASSQDLSTVRDGYTF
TRBV28	TRBJ1-1	CASRYDRADGEAFF